This TCR beta chain was sequenced in a study of early T cells in non-severe SARS-CoV-2 infection. Study-wide context: The chains were unpaired, and the sequenced material was bulk RNA from unsorted whole blood.

Broader study findings: The matching step, a VDJdb search, favored anti-spike CD8 responses and missed private and CD4 specificities.

Notes on this clonotype: Its antigen is still unknown.

From germline, CDR1 is SSHAT and CDR2 FNYEAQ (reference sequence). The CDR3 sequence is 15 residues long. After removal of 0 bases from V and 4 bases from J, the junction contained 1 base not matched to a gene. Separate cDNA molecules each had unique molecular identifiers attached to them. TCRdb re-called the 5' RACE reads through MiXCR, storing one row per CDR3 protein. Of some 80,000 distinct CDR3 sequences listed, approximately 5% are singletons. The TCR sequence derives from an adult who was a healthcare worker with PCR-confirmed SARS-CoV-2 infection or an uninfected control (not recorded which). The starting material was whole blood, obtained at baseline. This chain links TRBV7-7 with TRBJ2-5; 11 nucleotides align to TRBD1. The CDR3 DNA sequence: TGTGCCAGCAGCTTAGCCGGGACAGGGGGAGAGACCCAGTACTTC. Encoded protein: CASSLAGTGGETQYF.